Presented here are 2 T cell receptor beta chains from one specimen sequenced in a study of T cell changes during pregnancy in multiple sclerosis (dated by TCRdb to between 2018 and 2021). Libraries were prepared through the immunoSEQ multiplex PCR assay. Held by TCRdb, this immuneACCESS table contains in-frame sequences only and omits some clones. Under half of the omission traces to an unresolved V gene where checked; the cause of the rest is unknown. Present in this sample are about 50,000 clones, approximately 93% of which were seen just once. The ten largest clonotypes hold around 0.3% of the sample. This specimen was CD4+ T cells from peripheral blood mononuclear cells, taken in the third trimester of pregnancy. The receptors derive from a female donor with multiple sclerosis, enrolled in a pregnancy study.

The V and J genes are TRBV19 and TRBJ2-2; the match to TRBD1 covers 8 bases. Germline V gene data show CDR1 as LNHDA and CDR2 as SQIVND (reference sequence). The CDR3 covers 14 residues. V lost 10 bases, J lost 6 bases, and 10 bases stayed unmatched. In nucleotides, the CDR3 is TGTGCCACCCGGATCCAGGGGGCGTCCGGGGAGCTGTTTTTT. Translating gives CATRIQGASGELFF.

The chain's CDR3 is CASSPTPDRFPRGYTF. CDR3 in DNA: TGTGCCAGCAGCCCGACACCAGACAGATTTCCGCGGGGCTACACCTTC. The chain recombines TRBV27 with TRBJ1-2; perhaps TRBD1 as D (5 bases). This CDR3 is 16 amino acids long. CDR1 MNHEY and CDR2 SMNVEV come from the germline V gene (reference sequence). V was pared by 6 bases and J by 8 bases, with 25 bases between.